What follows describes a single T cell receptor (beta chain). The source of the sample is a study of blood T cell repertoires in COVID-19. The germline CDR1 and CDR2 sequences are LGHNA and YNFKEQ. The CDR3 extends over 18 amino acids. V lost 2 bases and J lost 0; bases outside the gene matches: 9. Sequenced by immunoSEQ multiplex PCR; TCRdb stores in-frame clones only, minus some. The table shows fewer than 350,000 clones, with nearly 90% occurring only once. Sequenced material: PBMCs or T cells enriched from blood (not recorded which). The TCR sequence derives from a woman in her twenties or thirties who had recovered from COVID-19. The chain is built from TRBV4-2 and TRBJ2-7; TRBD1 aligns across 11 bases. CDR3 sequence: CASSQLTRGTGGSYEQYF. CDR3 bases: TGTGCCAGCAGCCAACTTACAAGAGGGACAGGGGGCTCCTACGAGCAGTACTTC.